These 25 T cell receptor beta chains share one sample of origin, sequenced in a study of beta chain features in type 1 diabetes. The sequenced template was cDNA made from the entire isolated RNA. The protocol was immunoSEQ multiplex PCR, while the TCRdb copy is restricted to in-frame clones and leaves out a portion. The table shows some 230,000 clones, with 9.6% occurring only once. Source material: naive CD4+ T cells from blood. Receptor source: a woman between 18 and 29 years old in good health.

This clone was counted between two and nine times. The J gene is TRBJ1-2, the V gene TRBV5-6; TRBD1 is a possible D gene (5 bases). V was pared by 0 bases and J by 5 bases, with 8 bases between. The CDR3 loop spans 13 amino acids. Germline V gene sequence: CDR1 SGHDT, CDR2 YYEEEE. The chain's CDR3 is CASSLEQGYGYTF. In nucleotides, the CDR3 is TGTGCCAGCAGCTTGGAGCAGGGTTATGGCTACACCTTC.

The chain employs TRBV19 and TRBJ1-2; D may be TRBD1 (6 bases). Trimming left V 5 bases short and J 4 bases short, with 14 bases between. CDR1 is LNHDA and CDR2 is SQIVND in the germline V gene (reference sequence). This CDR3 contains 14 residues. The CDR3 nucleotides are TGTGCCAGTAGTCCCCGGACAGACGCCTATGGCTACACCTTC. This gives the protein CASSPRTDAYGYTF.

This clone was counted only a few times. The rearrangement links TRBV10-3 to TRBJ1-2, with D possibly being TRBD1 (6 bases). The CDR3 covers 14 residues. The germline V gene has CDR1 ENHRY and CDR2 SYGVKD. The germline V and J ends were trimmed by 11 bases and 0 bases, with 16 bases remaining between them. The CDR3 spells CAVARDTANYGYTF. The CDR3 bases are TGTGCCGTGGCTCGGGACACAGCTAACTATGGCTACACCTTC.

The gene calls are TRBV30 and TRBJ1-1; weak D call: TRBD1 (5 bases). Germline CDR1 and CDR2: GTSNPN and SVGIG (reference sequence). The CDR3 totals 14 residues. V lost 0 bases and J lost 1, with 9 bases in between. The CDR3 reads CAWSVRGSNTEAFF. The CDR3 DNA follows: TGTGCCTGGAGTGTAAGGGGTTCGAACACTGAAGCTTTCTTT.

This clone was seen a handful of times. This chain links TRBV7-6 with TRBJ2-5; D may be TRBD2 (7 bases). Germline CDR1 and CDR2: SGHVS and FNYEAQ. Trimming took 1 base from V and 2 from J, leaving 14 bases between them. CDR3 size: 16 residues. This chain's CDR3 is CASSLGGGLVQETQYF. In nucleotides, the CDR3 is TGTGCCAGCAGCTTAGGGGGGGGGCTTGTACAAGAGACCCAGTACTTC.

The rearrangement uses TRBV2 and TRBJ2-7; 8 nucleotides agree with TRBD2. Germline CDR1 SNHLY, CDR2 FYNNEI. The V segment lost 0 bases and the J segment 5 bases; nucleotides outside the gene matches: 3. This CDR3 spans 14 amino acids. Here the CDR3 DNA reads TGTGCCAGCAGTGAAGCGCTCGGGAGGGACGAGCAGTACTTC. This codes for CASSEALGRDEQYF.

CDR3: CASSEELGGGAQYF. The CDR3 DNA follows: TGTGCCAGCAGTGAAGAACTAGGTGGGGGGGCGCAGTACTTC. V gene TRBV2 combines with J gene TRBJ2-7; tentatively, D is TRBD2 (7 bases). Germline V gene lookup returns CDR1 SNHLY and CDR2 FYNNEI. The CDR3 has 14 amino acids. V dropped 1 base and J dropped 9 bases, with 16 bases sitting between them.

In its sample, this clone was seen a few times. The rearrangement joins TRBV25-1 to TRBJ1-5, with 7 positions matching TRBD1. The V and J ends lost 3 bases and 6 bases, in that order; junction bases with no gene match: 5. CDR1 is MGHDK and CDR2 is SYGVNS in the germline V gene. This CDR3 is 14 amino acids long. CDR3 loop: CASSDRQGGQPQHF. The CDR3 DNA follows: TGTGCCAGCAGTGATAGACAGGGAGGTCAGCCCCAGCATTTT.

This clone showed up just a few times. This sequence joins TRBV9 and TRBJ2-3, with 12 bases lining up with TRBD2. The V and J ends lost 0 bases and 3 bases, in that order; junction bases with no gene match: 5. Germline-derived CDR1 and CDR2 are SGDLS and YYNGEE. The CDR3 covers 17 residues. CDR3 bases: TGTGCCAGCAGCGTAGATCCTAGCGGGAGGGTTACAGATACGCAGTATTTT. Amino acid sequence: CASSVDPSGRVTDTQYF.

The gene calls are TRBV6-5 and TRBJ2-7, with D possibly matching TRBD1 (5 bases). The germline CDR1 and CDR2 sequences are MNHEY and SVGAGI. The CDR3 length is 13 residues. Trimming cost V 6 bases and J 5 bases, with 14 bases left between them. The CDR3 DNA reads TGTGCCAGCAGCCCCCCAGGGCTGGACGAGCAGTACTTC. This encodes CASSPPGLDEQYF.

This clone was counted many times. This sequence joins TRBV7-2 and TRBJ2-5; perhaps TRBD1 as D (5 bases). V lost 5 bases, J lost 7 bases, and 14 bases lay in between. Germline V gene lookup returns CDR1 SGHTA and CDR2 FQGNSA. The CDR3 loop spans 13 amino acids. CDR3: CASSDRGGTTQYF. The CDR3 bases are TGTGCCAGCAGCGATAGGGGCGGAACGACCCAGTACTTC.

This clone was found a few times. The chain links TRBV7-8 to TRBJ1-5; D is unclear. The ends were cut back, 5 bases at V and 5 bases at J, with 22 bases in the middle. The CDR3 is 17 residues long. Germline CDR1 and CDR2: SGHVS and FQNEAQ. The CDR3: CASSEAPRGRSDQPQHF. The CDR3 nucleotides read TGTGCCAGCAGCGAAGCTCCCCGCGGAAGGTCAGATCAGCCCCAGCATTTT. Drawing the rest from reference TRBV7-8 and TRBJ1-5, the complete variable domain is GAGVSQSPRYKVAKRGQDVALRCDPISGHVSLFWYQQALGQGPEFLTYFQNEAQLDKSGLPSDRFFAERPEGSVSTLKIQRTQQEDSAVYLCASSEAPRGRSDQPQHFGDGTRLSIL.

This clone has only a few counts. The chain couples TRBV15 to TRBJ2-7; D not resolved. V was shortened by 0 bases and J by 4 bases, with 7 bases between the two germline ends. Germline assignment: CDR1 LNHNV and CDR2 YYDKDF (reference sequence). The CDR3 length is 13 residues. CDR3 coding DNA: TGTGCCACCAGCAGAGATCCCCGGTACGAGCAGTACTTC. This encodes CATSRDPRYEQYF.

The J gene is TRBJ2-7, the V gene TRBV4-1, with a tentative D call TRBD2 (5 bases). Trimming pared 4 bases from V and 1 base from J, leaving 11 bases between. The CDR3 is 14 residues long. Germline-derived CDR1 and CDR2 are MGHRA and YSYEKL. The CDR3 spells CASSPRSGSYEQYF. As DNA, the CDR3 is TGCGCCAGCAGCCCAAGGTCGGGGTCCTACGAGCAGTACTTC.

This clone turned up a few times. The chain's CDR3 is CASSPDRGNYGYTF. The CDR3 DNA reads TGTGCCAGCAGCCCGGACAGGGGTAACTATGGCTACACCTTC. V usage is TRBV7-3 and J usage is TRBJ1-2, with 9 bases that match TRBD1. J was trimmed by 1 base and V by 5 bases; bases with no gene match: 2. Germline assignment: CDR1 SGHTA and CDR2 FQGTGA. This CDR3 region has 14 residues. Supplemented by reference TRBV7-3 and TRBJ1-2, the full variable domain reads GAGVSQTPSNKVTEKGKYVELRCDPISGHTALYWYRQSLGQGPEFLIYFQGTGAADDSGLPNDRFFAVRPEGSVSTLKIQRTERGDSAVYLCASSPDRGNYGYTFGSGTRLTVV.

This clone was counted a few times. The chain joins TRBV25-1 to TRBJ2-2; 8 bases agree with TRBD1. V lost 3 bases, J lost 0 bases, and 3 bases stayed unmatched. The CDR3 extends over 16 amino acids. The germline CDR1 and CDR2 sequences are MGHDK and SYGVNS. Here the CDR3 reads CASSDRTGTNTGELFF. CDR3 in DNA: TGTGCCAGCAGTGACCGGACAGGGACGAACACCGGGGAGCTGTTTTTT.

CDR3 sequence (DNA): TGTGCCAGCAGACCCAGACAGGGTCCCTCCTACGAGCAGTACTTC. Encoded protein: CASRPRQGPSYEQYF. This sequence joins TRBV6-1 and TRBJ2-7, with TRBD1 matching 7 bases. With V trimmed by 6 bases and J by 0 bases, 8 bases remained unmatched. CDR3 size: 15 residues. CDR1 and CDR2 from the germline V gene are MNHNS and SASEGT.

This clone was seen a handful of times. The chain recombines TRBV5-1 with TRBJ2-1; 7 bases map to TRBD1. J gave up 0 bases and V 4 bases, and 4 bases lay outside the gene matches. CDR1 is SGHRS and CDR2 is YFSETQ in the germline V gene. The CDR3 covers 15 residues. The CDR3 DNA follows: TGCGCCAGCAGCCTAGGGGGCTTCTCCTACAATGAGCAGTTCTTC. Translation: CASSLGGFSYNEQFF.

The chain uses TRBV30 and TRBJ1-5; D remains ambiguous. CDR1 is GTSNPN and CDR2 is SVGIG in the germline V gene (reference sequence). V was shortened by 1 base and J by 4 bases, with 14 bases between the two germline ends. The CDR3 loop spans 15 amino acids. The CDR3 DNA is TGTGCCTGGAGTGACCGATGGGCCACGAATCAGCCCCAGCATTTT. The encoded protein is CAWSDRWATNQPQHF.

Only a few counts were recorded for this clone. V gene TRBV4-1 combines with J gene TRBJ2-7; TRBD2 matches 11 bases. The germline V gene encodes CDR1 MGHRA and CDR2 YSYEKL. The trim removed 2 bases at V and 3 bases at J, leaving 6 bases unmatched. The length of the CDR3 is 16 residues. CDR3 DNA sequence: TGCGCCAGCAGCCAATTCCCGACTAGCGGGGTCTACGAGCAGTACTTC. It codes for CASSQFPTSGVYEQYF.

V usage is TRBV5-1 and J usage is TRBJ1-2; perhaps TRBD1 as D (5 bases). The V and J ends lost 2 bases and 1 base respectively, with 12 bases between them. This CDR3 has 15 residues. The germline CDR1 and CDR2 sequences are SGHRS and YFSETQ. CDR3 sequence reads: CASSFSQEFNYGYTF. CDR3 coding DNA: TGCGCCAGCAGCTTCTCACAGGAGTTTAACTATGGCTACACCTTC.

The chain is built from TRBV4-2 and TRBJ2-2, with D possibly being TRBD2 (6 bases). Germline V gene lookup returns CDR1 LGHNA and CDR2 YNFKEQ. The V end lost 2 bases, the J end lost 1 base, and 8 bases lay between the germline ends. The CDR3 is 15 residues long. CDR3 loop: CASSQLSGNTGELFF. For the CDR3, the DNA is TGTGCCAGCAGCCAACTTAGCGGGAACACCGGGGAGCTGTTTTTT.

This sequence joins TRBV15 and TRBJ2-2, with 11 bases lining up with TRBD1. The CDR3 loop spans 16 amino acids. Germline CDR1 and CDR2: LNHNV and YYDKDF (reference sequence). With V trimmed by 2 bases and J by 6 bases, 5 bases remained unmatched. The chain's CDR3 is CATSRNRDRGSGELFF. The CDR3 bases are TGTGCCACCAGCAGAAACCGGGACAGGGGGTCCGGGGAGCTGTTTTTT. Supplemented by reference TRBV15 and TRBJ2-2, the full variable domain reads DAMVIQNPRYQVTQFGKPVTLSCSQTLNHNVMYWYQQKSSQAPKLLFHYYDKDFNNEADTPDNFQSRRPNTSFCFLDIRSPGLGDTAMYLCATSRNRDRGSGELFFGEGSRLTVL.

The chain carries TRBV21-1 and TRBJ2-7; the table's D call, TRBD1, was not checked against the DNA. TRBV21-1 is deemed a pseudogene. The CDR3 length is 16 residues. The CDR3 sequence is CASSIEGTGGSDEQYF. CDR3 nucleotides: TGTGCCAGCAGCATAGAAGGGACAGGGGGAAGCGACGAGCAGTACTTC.

The table lists this clone with a few counts. This chain links TRBV9 with TRBJ2-7; 10 bases are shared with TRBD2. CDR1 is SGDLS, CDR2 YYNGEE, per germline. The trim removed 0 bases at V and 3 bases at J, leaving 3 bases unmatched. The CDR3 sequence is 15 residues long. The CDR3 spells CASSVGASGSYEQYF. Written as DNA, the CDR3 is TGTGCCAGCAGCGTAGGGGCTAGCGGGAGCTACGAGCAGTACTTC.